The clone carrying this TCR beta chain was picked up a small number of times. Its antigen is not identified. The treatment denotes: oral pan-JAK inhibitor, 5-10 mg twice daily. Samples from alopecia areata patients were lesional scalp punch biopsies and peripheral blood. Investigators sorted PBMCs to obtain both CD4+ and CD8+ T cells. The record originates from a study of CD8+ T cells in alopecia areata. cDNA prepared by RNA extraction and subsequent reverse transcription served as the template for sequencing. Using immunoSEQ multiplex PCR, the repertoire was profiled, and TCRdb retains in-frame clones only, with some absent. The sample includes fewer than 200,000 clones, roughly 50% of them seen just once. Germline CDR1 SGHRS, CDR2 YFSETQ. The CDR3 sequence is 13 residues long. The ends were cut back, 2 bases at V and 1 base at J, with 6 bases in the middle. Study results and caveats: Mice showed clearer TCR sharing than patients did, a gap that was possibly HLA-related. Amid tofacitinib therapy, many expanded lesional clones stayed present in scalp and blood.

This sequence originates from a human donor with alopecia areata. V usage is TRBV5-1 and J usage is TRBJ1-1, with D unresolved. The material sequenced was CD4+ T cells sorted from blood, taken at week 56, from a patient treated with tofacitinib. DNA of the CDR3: TGCGCCAGCAGCTTTGGAGGGAACACTGAAGCTTTCTTT. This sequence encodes CASSFGGNTEAFF.